These 28 T cell receptor beta chains were all obtained from the same sample, sequenced in a study of cytomegalovirus exposure and HLA in healthy donors. With 60 Vbeta and 13 Jbeta primers, the PCR was carried out. Method: immunoSEQ multiplex PCR; TCRdb's copy keeps in-frame clones and lacks some. The sample records 150,000 or so clones, under 85% being singletons. The sequenced sample was PBMCs. These receptors were obtained from a man in his fifties in good health and CMV-seropositive.

This clone was recorded once. CDR3 sequence (DNA): TGTGCCAGCAGCCATTTTCTCATAGCGGGAGATGATACAGATACGCAGTATTTT. This sequence encodes CASSHFLIAGDDTDTQYF. The chain is built from TRBV4-2 and TRBJ2-3; 9 nucleotides agree with TRBD2. CDR1 and CDR2 (germline): LGHNA, YNFKEQ. V lost 3 bases and J lost 3; bases outside the gene matches: 13. This CDR3 is 18 amino acids long.

J is TRBJ2-7 and V is TRBV18; 7 bases match TRBD2. Germline V gene sequence: CDR1 KGHSH, CDR2 LQKENI. The CDR3 loop spans 16 amino acids. J lost 3 bases, V lost 0 bases, and 8 bases had no gene match. The CDR3 DNA is TGTGCCAGCTCACCACCGCGGGAGCTGGGTAACTACGAGCAGTACTTC. It codes for CASSPPRELGNYEQYF.

The chain has TRBV9 and TRBJ2-2, with 8 bases lining up with TRBD2. Germline V gene lookup returns CDR1 SGDLS and CDR2 YYNGEE. This CDR3 is built from 16 residues. J lost 1 base, V lost 0 bases, and 2 bases had no gene match. CDR3 sequence (DNA): TGTGCCAGCAGCGTAGGCAGCGGGGGGAACACCGGGGAGCTGTTTTTT. This sequence encodes CASSVGSGGNTGELFF.

This clone appeared once. This chain links TRBV5-1 with TRBJ2-7; 7 bases fit TRBD1. V lost 4 bases and J lost 7; bases outside the gene matches: 11. Germline CDR1 SGHRS, CDR2 YFSETQ. There are 14 residues in the CDR3. CDR3: CASSTSPTGVEQYF. CDR3 bases: TGCGCCAGCAGCACTTCTCCCACAGGGGTTGAGCAGTACTTC.

This clone was seen only once. This chain links TRBV9 with TRBJ2-1, with 9 nucleotides matching TRBD1. Trimming removed 0 bases from V and 11 bases from J; junction bases left unmatched: 9. In germline, CDR1 is SGDLS, CDR2 YYNGEE. The length of the CDR3 is 15 residues. CDR3 amino acids: CASSVGGQGEGKQFF. The CDR3 DNA is TGTGCCAGCAGCGTAGGGGGACAGGGTGAGGGAAAGCAGTTCTTC.

The chain employs TRBV27 and TRBJ1-4, with no clear D. The CDR3 is made up of 16 amino acids. Germline V lookup: CDR1 MNHEY, CDR2 SMNVEV (reference sequence). V lost 5 bases and J 7 bases, leaving 20 bases between the germline ends. The CDR3 reads CASSTSRRGGREKLFF. In DNA form, the CDR3 reads TGTGCCAGCAGTACATCCCGGCGGGGTGGACGTGAAAAACTGTTTTTT.

The chain couples TRBV5-1 to TRBJ2-1; TRBD2 aligns across 11 bases. Germline loops: CDR1 SGHRS, CDR2 YFSETQ. The length of the CDR3 is 18 residues. J lost 3 bases, V lost 0 bases, and 8 bases had no gene match. The CDR3 loop reads CASSLGVRGLADYNEQFF. The CDR3 nucleotides are TGCGCCAGCAGCTTGGGCGTGCGGGGACTAGCGGACTACAATGAGCAGTTCTTC. The full variable domain, its missing parts supplied by reference TRBV5-1 and TRBJ2-1, is KAGVTQTPRYLIKTRGQQVTLSCSPISGHRSVSWYQQTPGQGLQFLFEYFSETQRNKGNFPGRFSGRQFSNSRSEMNVSTLELGDSALYLCASSLGVRGLADYNEQFFGPGTRLTVL.

The chain joins TRBV27 to TRBJ2-3, with TRBD1 as a possible D gene (5 bases). The CDR3 length is 16 residues. The germline gives CDR1 MNHEY, CDR2 SMNVEV (reference sequence). V lost 6 bases, J lost 2 bases, and 18 bases lay in between. The CDR3 bases are TGTGCCAGCAGCCTACAGGACGCCGGAATCACAGATACGCAGTATTTT. This sequence encodes CASSLQDAGITDTQYF.

In this sample, this clone turned up a few times. The genes are TRBV5-1 and TRBJ1-1; D not certain. The V and J ends lost 5 bases and 1 base respectively, with 9 bases between them. The CDR3 consists of 13 residues. CDR1 and CDR2 from the germline V gene are SGHRS and YFSETQ. CDR3 bases: TGCGCCAGCAGACTTCGGGGGAACACTGAAGCTTTCTTT. Protein product: CASRLRGNTEAFF.

The rearrangement uses TRBV28 and TRBJ1-1, with D hard to call. Germline-derived CDR1 and CDR2 are MDHEN and SYDVKM. There are 12 residues in the CDR3. V lost 3 bases, J lost 9 bases, and 11 bases lay in between. CDR3 DNA: TGTGCCAGCAGTTTGCAGAGGGAAAAAGCTTTCTTT. It codes for CASSLQREKAFF.

The chain combines TRBV29-1 with TRBJ1-1; TRBD1 aligns across 7 bases. The V and J ends lost 5 bases and 0 bases, in that order; junction bases with no gene match: 9. From germline, CDR1 is SQVTM and CDR2 ANQGSEA. The CDR3 length is 15 residues. The CDR3: CSVSLGTDMNTEAFF. The CDR3 nucleotides are TGCAGCGTTAGCCTCGGGACAGACATGAACACTGAAGCTTTCTTT.

The CDR3: CSVRHGQGSNEQFF. The CDR3 DNA reads as TGCAGCGTTCGACACGGACAGGGGAGCAATGAGCAGTTCTTC. The genes are TRBV29-1 and TRBJ2-1; the match to TRBD1 covers 9 bases. CDR1 and CDR2 (germline): SQVTM, ANQGSEA. V lost 5 bases to trimming and J lost 6 bases; unmatched junction nucleotides: 8. The CDR3 is made up of 14 amino acids.

This clone was recorded only once. The gene calls are TRBV5-5 and TRBJ1-1; perhaps TRBD1 as D (6 bases). CDR3 length: 14 amino acids. Germline V CDR1 and CDR2: SGHKS, YYEKEE (reference sequence). The V gene lost 1 base and the J gene lost 1 base, with 8 bases spanning the gap. CDR3 nucleotides: TGTGCCAGCAGCTTGAAGGACAGGAACACTGAAGCTTTCTTT. Its translation is CASSLKDRNTEAFF. Looking up the rest from reference TRBV5-5 and TRBJ1-1 gives the full variable domain: DAGVTQSPTHLIKTRGQQVTLRCSPISGHKSVSWYQQVLGQGPQFIFQYYEKEERGRGNFPDRFSARQFPNYSSELNVNALLLGDSALYLCASSLKDRNTEAFFGQGTRLTVV.

The chain combines TRBV5-4 with TRBJ2-5, with D maybe TRBD1 (7 bases). V lost 3 bases and J lost 5, with 20 bases in between. The CDR3 sequence is 16 residues long. Germline V gives CDR1 SGHNT, CDR2 YYREEE (reference sequence). The DNA for the CDR3 is TGTGCCAGCAGCTCCGAGGGGGCGACAGGGAGGGAGACCCAGTACTTC. Protein: CASSSEGATGRETQYF.

Only a few counts were recorded for this clone. DNA of the CDR3: TGTGCCAGTCAAACCCCGGGACAGGGTCTGAATGAGCAGTTCTTC. Protein sequence: CASQTPGQGLNEQFF. The chain is built from TRBV28 and TRBJ2-1; 9 bases agree with TRBD1. The trim removed 9 bases at V and 7 bases at J, leaving 13 bases unmatched. The CDR3 contains 15 residues. Germline V gene sequence: CDR1 MDHEN, CDR2 SYDVKM.

The chain employs TRBV6-6 and TRBJ1-2; 9 bases fit TRBD1. The CDR3 has 15 residues. After removal of 3 bases from V and 6 bases from J, the junction contained 8 bases not matched to a gene. The germline V gene has CDR1 MNHNY and CDR2 SVGAGI (reference sequence). The CDR3 nucleotides are TGTGCCAGCAGTTATGTTTCCGGGGACAGGGATGGCTACACCTTC. Translating gives CASSYVSGDRDGYTF.

This clone is a singleton in its sample. This chain connects TRBV30 to TRBJ2-3; 7 nucleotides match TRBD1. This CDR3 has 13 amino acids. Germline CDR1 is GTSNPN and CDR2 is SVGIG (reference sequence). Germline trimming cut 1 base from V and 6 bases from J; bases unmatched to any gene: 4. The CDR3 region has the DNA TGTGCCTGGAGTGAGGGGGCTGGGGATACGCAGTATTTT. This sequence encodes CAWSEGAGDTQYF.

The chain carries TRBV4-2 and TRBJ1-1; TRBD1 matches 7 bases. This CDR3 comprises 15 residues. J lost 6 bases, V lost 1 base, and 8 bases had no gene match. Germline loops: CDR1 LGHNA, CDR2 YNFKEQ. Here the CDR3 reads CASSQGSGDSSEAFF. CDR3 DNA: TGTGCCAGCAGCCAAGGATCGGGGGACAGCTCTGAAGCTTTCTTT.

This sequence joins TRBV9 and TRBJ2-3; D perhaps matches TRBD2 (6 bases). V lost 0 bases, J lost 6 bases, and 20 bases lay in between. The CDR3 length is 17 residues. Germline V gene lookup returns CDR1 SGDLS and CDR2 YYNGEE. The CDR3 region has the DNA TGTGCCAGCAGCGTAGCGATCGGAGAGAGCGCGGGGGATACGCAGTATTTT. The encoded protein is CASSVAIGESAGDTQYF.

A single count supports this clone. V and J are TRBV19 and TRBJ1-2; the D is unclear. Trimming stripped 3 bases from V and 2 bases from J, with 7 bases between. CDR1 is LNHDA, CDR2 SQIVND, per germline (reference sequence). The CDR3 length is 13 residues. CDR3 sequence reads: CASSMGENYGYTF. The CDR3, as DNA: TGTGCCAGTAGTATGGGAGAAAACTATGGCTACACCTTC. The variable domain in full, with the rest retrieved from reference TRBV19 and TRBJ1-2, is DGGITQSPKYLFRKEGQNVTLSCEQNLNHDAMYWYRQDPGQGLRLIYYSQIVNDFQKGDIAEGYSVSREKKESFPLTVTSAQKNPTAFYLCASSMGENYGYTFGSGTRLTVV.

This rearrangement joins TRBV7-2 to TRBJ2-5, with 11 bases matching TRBD2. The germline V gene encodes CDR1 SGHTA and CDR2 FQGNSA. The CDR3 length is 15 residues. The V and J ends lost 6 bases and 5 bases, in that order; junction bases with no gene match: 8. In DNA, the CDR3 is TGTGCCAGCAGACTTAGCGGGGGGGCCAGGGAGACCCAGTACTTC. As protein: CASRLSGGARETQYF.

The chain employs TRBV28 and TRBJ1-2, with 8 bases that match TRBD1. The CDR3 spans 18 residues. The V gene end was trimmed by 5 bases and the J gene end by 2 bases; junction bases not matched to a gene: 16. In germline, CDR1 is MDHEN, CDR2 SYDVKM. The CDR3 sequence is CASSTQGAGGLKNYGYTF. The CDR3, as DNA: TGTGCCAGCAGTACTCAGGGGGCAGGGGGACTTAAAAACTATGGCTACACCTTC.

The chain links TRBV7-2 to TRBJ2-3; 14 nucleotides agree with TRBD2. Per the germline V gene, CDR1 is SGHTA and CDR2 is FQGNSA. V lost 4 bases to trimming and J lost 1 base; unmatched junction nucleotides: 10. The CDR3 has 19 amino acids. The DNA for the CDR3 is TGTGCCAGCAGCTCCTTCCCGGGGACTAGCGGGGGCCGCACAGATACGCAGTATTTT. This gives the protein CASSSFPGTSGGRTDTQYF.

V usage is TRBV28 and J usage is TRBJ1-2; TRBD1 matches at 12 bases. Germline V gives CDR1 MDHEN, CDR2 SYDVKM. The V and J ends lost 5 bases and 7 bases, in that order; junction bases with no gene match: 5. This CDR3 comprises 14 residues. This CDR3 is CASSPGTGGLGYTF. CDR3 DNA sequence: TGTGCCAGCAGTCCCGGGACAGGGGGCCTTGGCTACACCTTC.

This chain's CDR3 is CASSLRPSGSGEQFF. The CDR3 DNA is TGTGCCAGCAGCTTACGTCCTAGCGGGAGTGGTGAGCAGTTCTTC. The genes are TRBV7-3 and TRBJ2-1; 10 bases agree with TRBD2. From germline, CDR1 is SGHTA and CDR2 FQGTGA. The J segment lost 9 bases and the V segment lost 2 bases, leaving 7 bases of the junction unmatched. This CDR3 has 15 residues.

The chain uses TRBV4-1 and TRBJ1-2, with 10 nucleotides matching TRBD1. Germline V gene lookup returns CDR1 MGHRA and CDR2 YSYEKL. V trimming: 5 bases; J trimming: 2 bases; junction bases outside the gene matches: 5. The CDR3 covers 15 residues. CDR3 sequence (DNA): TGCGCCAGCAGCTCAAGGACAGGGGGAAACTATGGCTACACCTTC. Protein: CASSSRTGGNYGYTF.

The chain uses TRBV25-1 and TRBJ1-1; weak D call: TRBD1 (6 bases). Trimming left V 7 bases short and J 3 bases short, with 15 bases between. The CDR3 is made up of 14 amino acids. CDR1 and CDR2 from the germline V gene are MGHDK and SYGVNS. Here the CDR3 reads CASIRGWSDTEAFF. The CDR3 DNA reads TGTGCCAGCATCAGGGGATGGTCGGACACTGAAGCTTTCTTT.

This clone was detected only once. The rearrangement links TRBV19 to TRBJ2-1; 8 nucleotides align to TRBD2. Germline trimming cut 5 bases from V and 5 bases from J; bases unmatched to any gene: 8. CDR3 length: 15 amino acids. CDR1 is LNHDA, CDR2 SQIVND, per germline (reference sequence). The CDR3 nucleotides read TGTGCCAGTAGTCTAGTCGGGGGGGGAAACAATGAGCAGTTCTTC. This codes for CASSLVGGGNNEQFF.